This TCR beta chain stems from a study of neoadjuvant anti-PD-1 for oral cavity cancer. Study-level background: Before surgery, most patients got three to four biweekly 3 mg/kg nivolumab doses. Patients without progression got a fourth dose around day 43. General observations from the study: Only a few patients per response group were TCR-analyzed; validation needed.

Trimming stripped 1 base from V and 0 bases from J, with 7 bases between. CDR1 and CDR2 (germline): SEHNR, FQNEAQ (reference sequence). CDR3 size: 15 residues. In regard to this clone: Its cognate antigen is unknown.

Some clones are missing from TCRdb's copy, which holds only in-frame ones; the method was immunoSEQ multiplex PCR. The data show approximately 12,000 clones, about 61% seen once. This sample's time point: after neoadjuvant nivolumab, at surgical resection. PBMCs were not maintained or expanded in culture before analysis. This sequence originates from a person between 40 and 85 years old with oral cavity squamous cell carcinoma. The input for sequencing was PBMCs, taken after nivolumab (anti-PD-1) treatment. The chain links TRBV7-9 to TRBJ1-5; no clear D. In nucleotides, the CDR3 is TGTGCCAGCAGCTTAGGGACTTATAGCAATCAGCCCCAGCATTTT. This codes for CASSLGTYSNQPQHF. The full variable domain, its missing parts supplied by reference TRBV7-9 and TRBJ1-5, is DTGVSQNPRHKITKRGQNVTFRCDPISEHNRLYWYRQTLGQGPEFLTYFQNEAQLEKSRLLSDRFSAERPKGSFSTLEIQRTEQGDSAMYLCASSLGTYSNQPQHFGDGTRLSIL.